This T cell receptor (beta chain) was observed in a study of identical twins. A template switching step contributed a universal primer site, while unique molecular identifiers were present in the cDNA. Each CDR3 protein is one row after TCRdb ran MiXCR on the 5' RACE reads. The data show 200,000 to 250,000 distinct CDR3 sequences, with roughly 7% seen just once and more than 3% held by the top ten. Germline lookup yields CDR1 DFQATT and CDR2 SNEGSKA (reference sequence). The CDR3 runs to 13 residues. V lost 5 bases, J lost 0 bases, and 8 bases lay in between. This clonotype was picked up a small number of times. The sample was also reused in another study, on yellow fever vaccine responses in identical twins.

The TCR was taken from a woman aged 18-30 years in good health. This chain uses TRBV20-1 with TRBJ1-3; D unresolved. The specimen was memory (CD45RO+) T cells sorted from blood. Here the CDR3 DNA reads TGCAGTGCTTCGGCCCTCTCTGGAAACACCATATATTTT. Its protein is CSASALSGNTIYF.